This T cell receptor beta chain was identified during a study of beta chain features in type 1 diabetes. Broader study findings: Among type 1 diabetes patients, VDJ junctions had fewer insertions and more deletions.

CDR1 and CDR2 (germline): SGHTA, FQGNSA. This CDR3 is built from 13 residues. V was pared by 8 bases and J by 4 bases, with 6 bases of the junction left unmatched. Every bit of the isolated RNA underwent reverse transcription, so sequencing read expressed TCRB transcripts. Measured with immunoSEQ multiplex PCR; TCRdb has only the in-frame clones, and not every one. The sample has over 500,000 clones; about 14% are singletons. In this sample, this clone turned up a few times. Its specificity is not known. The gene calls are TRBV7-2 and TRBJ2-7, with 9 positions matching TRBD1. Sequenced input: naive CD4+ T cells from blood. The TCR was taken from a man aged 18 to 35 in good health. CDR3 in DNA: TGTGCCAGCGGAGGACAGGGGTTGTACGAGCAGTACTTC. It codes for CASGGQGLYEQYF.